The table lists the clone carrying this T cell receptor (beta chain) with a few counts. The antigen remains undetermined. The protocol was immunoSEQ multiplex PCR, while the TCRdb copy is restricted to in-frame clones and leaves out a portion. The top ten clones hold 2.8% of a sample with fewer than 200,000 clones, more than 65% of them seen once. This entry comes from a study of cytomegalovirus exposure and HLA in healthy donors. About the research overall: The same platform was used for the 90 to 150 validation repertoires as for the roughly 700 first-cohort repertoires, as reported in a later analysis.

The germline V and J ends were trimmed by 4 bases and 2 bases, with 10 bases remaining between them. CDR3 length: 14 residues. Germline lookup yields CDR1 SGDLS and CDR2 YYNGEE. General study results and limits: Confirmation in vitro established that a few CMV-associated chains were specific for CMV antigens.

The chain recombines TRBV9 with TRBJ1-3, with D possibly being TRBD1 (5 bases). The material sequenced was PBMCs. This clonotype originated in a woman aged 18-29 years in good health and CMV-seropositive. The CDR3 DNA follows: TGTGCCAGCAGCCTTCAGGGTACTGGAAACACCATATATTTT. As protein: CASSLQGTGNTIYF.